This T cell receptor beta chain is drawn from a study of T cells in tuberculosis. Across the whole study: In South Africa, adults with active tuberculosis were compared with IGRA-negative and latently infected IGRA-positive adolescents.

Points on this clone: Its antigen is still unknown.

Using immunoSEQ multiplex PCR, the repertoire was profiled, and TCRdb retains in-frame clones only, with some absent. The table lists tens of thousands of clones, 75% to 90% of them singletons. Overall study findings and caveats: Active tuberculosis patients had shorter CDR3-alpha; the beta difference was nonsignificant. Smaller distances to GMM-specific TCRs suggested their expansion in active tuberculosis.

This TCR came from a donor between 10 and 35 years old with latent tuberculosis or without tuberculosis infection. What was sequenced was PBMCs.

This chain's CDR3 is CASSETEGDTQYF. The CDR3 coding sequence is TGCGCCAGCAGCGAAACGGAGGGGGATACGCAGTATTTT. V is TRBV5-1 and J is TRBJ2-3, with a weak D call TRBD2 (6 bases). Germline V gives CDR1 SGHRS, CDR2 YFSETQ. The CDR3 contains 13 residues. Trimming took off 4 bases at V and 6 bases at J, with 12 bases between the two ends.